Included here is one T cell receptor beta chain sequence, with context. Its antigen is as yet unknown. The data were obtained in a study of cytomegalovirus exposure and HLA in healthy donors. Study conclusions and caveats: About 87% or about 30% of the time was how often most TCR beta V segments were productive, according to an earlier analysis.

Researchers ran the PCR with 60 Vbeta and 13 Jbeta primers. Measured with immunoSEQ multiplex PCR; TCRdb has only the in-frame clones, and not every one. The data contain about 110,000 clones, roughly 87% of them seen just once; the ten biggest clones take up less than 3%. The receptor comes from a man aged 25 to 40 in good health and CMV-seropositive. The sample was PBMCs.

The CDR3 is CASSLDRGSPLHF. CDR3 DNA sequence: TGTGCCAGCAGCTTAGATAGGGGCTCACCCCTCCACTTT. The rearrangement joins TRBV7-8 to TRBJ1-6, with D perhaps matching TRBD1 (5 bases). Germline lookup yields CDR1 SGHVS and CDR2 FQNEAQ. This CDR3 spans 13 amino acids. V lost 1 base and J 10 bases, leaving 8 bases between the germline ends.